These 26 T cell receptor beta chains originate from one sample sequenced in a study of blood T cell repertoires in COVID-19. Clones were sequenced by immunoSEQ multiplex PCR, and TCRdb holds only the in-frame ones, with some missing. The sample gives 65,000 to 85,000 clones, around 90% of which show up once; under 6.5% is in the top ten. The sequencing input was peripheral blood. These receptors were obtained from a human donor in a cohort sampled during active COVID-19.

The V call is TRBV6-2 or TRBV6-3, the J call TRBJ1-1, with D possibly being TRBD1 (5 bases). The CDR3 is 16 residues long. Germline assignment: CDR1 MNHEY and CDR2 SVGEGT. V lost 4 bases and J 4 bases, leaving 19 bases between the germline ends. CDR3 sequence reads: CASSSGRGKWGTEAFF. DNA for the CDR3: TGTGCCAGCAGTTCCGGGAGGGGAAAATGGGGCACTGAAGCTTTCTTT.

The V gene is TRBV29-1, the J gene TRBJ2-3, with D maybe TRBD2 (5 bases). This CDR3 spans 14 amino acids. The V and J ends lost 0 bases and 8 bases respectively, with 15 bases between them. Per the germline V gene, CDR1 is SQVTM and CDR2 is ANQGSEA. The CDR3 bases are TGCAGCGTTGAAGATCGGCAGCTCGAGGGTACGCAGTATTTT. Protein sequence: CSVEDRQLEGTQYF.

The rearrangement links TRBV5-1 to TRBJ2-3; 14 nucleotides match TRBD2. The germline CDR1 and CDR2 sequences are SGHRS and YFSETQ. The CDR3 loop spans 16 amino acids. The ends lost 6 bases at V and 2 bases at J; junction bases unmatched: 5. CDR3 loop: CASIPGLAGATDTQYF. The DNA of the CDR3 is TGCGCCAGCATTCCGGGACTAGCGGGGGCCACAGATACGCAGTATTTT.

The chain recombines TRBV11-2 with TRBJ2-2; 10 positions agree with TRBD2. Germline V gene data show CDR1 as SGHAT and CDR2 as FQNNGV. V was pared by 5 bases and J by 7 bases, with 7 bases of the junction left unmatched. The CDR3 extends over 15 amino acids. This CDR3 is CASSGSGGAGGELFF. The CDR3 DNA reads TGTGCCAGCAGCGGAAGCGGGGGGGCCGGCGGGGAGCTGTTTTTT.

This clone was picked up a small number of times. The chain is built from TRBV7-2 and TRBJ1-5; D gene uncertain. This CDR3 spans 13 amino acids. The V and J ends lost 2 bases and 9 bases respectively, with 11 bases between them. Germline CDR1 is SGHTA and CDR2 is FQGNSA. The CDR3 sequence is CASSLSGVGPQHF. The CDR3 DNA reads as TGTGCCAGCAGCTTATCCGGGGTGGGGCCCCAGCATTTT.

In nucleotides, the CDR3 is TGTGCCAGCAGCACAGGACAGGGGAGCACAGATACGCAGTATTTT. This codes for CASSTGQGSTDTQYF. The rearrangement joins TRBV13 to TRBJ2-3, with 9 bases fitting TRBD1. This CDR3 comprises 15 residues. CDR1 and CDR2 from the germline V gene are PRHDT and FYEKMQ (reference sequence). V lost 5 bases to trimming and J lost 0 bases; unmatched junction nucleotides: 3.

This rearrangement joins TRBV5-1 to TRBJ1-1; the D gene is possibly TRBD1 (5 bases). V shed 4 bases and J shed 11 bases, with 27 bases lying between them. The length of the CDR3 is 16 residues. From germline, CDR1 is SGHRS and CDR2 YFSETQ. CDR3 sequence (DNA): TGCGCCAGCAGCGCGGAAGGGTATGTCCAGGAGGGACGCGCTTTCTTT. Translation gives CASSAEGYVQEGRAFF.

The rearrangement joins TRBV7-2 to TRBJ2-2; TRBD1 matches at 10 bases. The CDR3 consists of 16 residues. V gave up 2 bases and J gave up 7 bases; unmatched junction bases: 7. Germline assignment: CDR1 SGHTA and CDR2 FQGNSA. The CDR3 bases are TGTGCCAGCAGCTTACAGGAGACAGGGGGCGGCGGGGAGCTGTTTTTT. Its translation: CASSLQETGGGGELFF.

The chain carries TRBV11-3 and TRBJ2-3; a weak D match, TRBD2 (6 bases). Trimming pared 3 bases from V and 7 bases from J, leaving 14 bases between. The CDR3 totals 14 residues. Germline CDR1 is SGHNT and CDR2 is YENEEA. The CDR3 DNA reads as TGTGCCAGCAGCTTGACGGGGCGGGGAAATACGCAGTATTTT. The encoded protein is CASSLTGRGNTQYF.

The chain is built from TRBV5-1 and TRBJ2-7, with TRBD1 identical over 12 bases. The length of the CDR3 is 15 residues. Losses at the gene ends were 4 bases for V and 9 bases for J; bases not matched to a gene: 11. From germline, CDR1 is SGHRS and CDR2 YFSETQ. The CDR3 reads CASSPFGTGGVGQYF. The DNA for the CDR3 is TGCGCCAGCAGCCCTTTCGGGACAGGGGGCGTCGGGCAGTACTTC. The variable domain in full, with the rest retrieved from reference TRBV5-1 and TRBJ2-7, is KAGVTQTPRYLIKTRGQQVTLSCSPISGHRSVSWYQQTPGQGLQFLFEYFSETQRNKGNFPGRFSGRQFSNSRSEMNVSTLELGDSALYLCASSPFGTGGVGQYFGPGTRLTVT.

V usage is TRBV30 and J usage is TRBJ1-2; 8 bases map to TRBD1. In germline, CDR1 is GTSNPN, CDR2 SVGIG (reference sequence). The ends lost 4 bases at V and 3 bases at J; junction bases unmatched: 7. This CDR3 region has 14 residues. Written as DNA, the CDR3 is TGTGCCTGGATTCAGGGGGCTGGGTACTATGGCTACACCTTC. As protein: CAWIQGAGYYGYTF.

The rearrangement uses TRBV6-2 or TRBV6-3 and TRBJ1-3; D is unresolved. The CDR3 sequence is 12 residues long. The V gene's germline CDR1 is MNHEY and CDR2 SVGEGT. V was cut by 6 bases and J by 3 bases, with 6 bases left in between. The CDR3 sequence: CASSLSGNTIYF. The CDR3, as DNA: TGTGCCAGCAGCCTCAGTGGAAACACCATATATTTT.

This clone was detected only once. The chain combines TRBV9 with TRBJ1-3; D ambiguous. Germline lookup yields CDR1 SGDLS and CDR2 YYNGEE. V lost 4 bases and J lost 0, with 14 bases in between. The CDR3 covers 16 residues. For the CDR3, the DNA is TGTGCCAGCAGCCCCGCCCCAGGATTCTCTGGAAACACCATATATTTT. Amino acid sequence: CASSPAPGFSGNTIYF.

The chain has TRBV19 and TRBJ2-1; D gene uncertain. V lost 2 bases and J lost 1, with 6 bases in between. Germline lookup yields CDR1 LNHDA and CDR2 SQIVND (reference sequence). The CDR3 has 14 residues. DNA for the CDR3: TGTGCCAGTAGTATAAAGCCGTCCTACAATGAGCAGTTCTTC. It codes for CASSIKPSYNEQFF.

The chain couples TRBV12-3 or TRBV12-4 to TRBJ2-7, with 7 bases matching TRBD2. J lost 7 bases, V lost 6 bases, and 9 bases had no gene match. This CDR3 has 13 amino acids. For the CDR3, the DNA is TGTGCCAGCAGCCGTGGGAGGGTGGGGGAGCAGTACTTC. Encoded protein: CASSRGRVGEQYF.

The rearrangement joins TRBV30 to TRBJ2-5; tentative D call: TRBD1 (6 bases). Trimming cost V 5 bases and J 5 bases, with 9 bases left between them. Germline CDR1 reads GTSNPN; CDR2 reads SVGIG (reference sequence). This CDR3 region has 11 residues. CDR3 nucleotides: TGTGCCTGGGACAGGCTCGAGACCCAGTACTTC. It is translated as CAWDRLETQYF.

This clone has a handful of counts. The CDR3, as DNA: TGCGCCAGCAGACAGGGGGAAGGCTCTGAAGCTTTCTTT. Translating gives CASRQGEGSEAFF. The chain joins TRBV10-1 to TRBJ1-1; 8 positions agree with TRBD1. The ends lost 6 bases at V and 6 bases at J; junction bases unmatched: 6. The CDR3 length is 13 residues. Germline V CDR1 and CDR2: WNHNN, SYGVQD (reference sequence).

The V call is TRBV18, the J call TRBJ2-7; 7 bases agree with TRBD2. The CDR3 totals 14 residues. The V and J ends lost 5 bases and 0 bases, in that order; junction bases with no gene match: 4. Germline-derived CDR1 and CDR2 are KGHSH and LQKENI. CDR3 amino acids: CASSNRDYSYEQYF. The CDR3 nucleotides read TGTGCCAGCTCAAACCGGGACTACTCCTACGAGCAGTACTTC.

This clone showed up just once. This sequence joins TRBV9 and TRBJ1-3, with unresolved D. Germline assignment: CDR1 SGDLS and CDR2 YYNGEE. The V end lost 3 bases, the J end lost 0 bases, and 4 bases lay between the germline ends. CDR3 length: 13 amino acids. The CDR3, as DNA: TGTGCCAGCAGCGACTACTCTGGAAACACCATATATTTT. As protein: CASSDYSGNTIYF.

V and J are TRBV15 and TRBJ2-7; D call uncertain. Germline loops: CDR1 LNHNV, CDR2 YYDKDF (reference sequence). Trimming took off 5 bases at V and 5 bases at J, with 10 bases between the two ends. CDR3 size: 12 residues. Here the CDR3 reads CATSGQKNEQYF. Here the CDR3 DNA reads TGTGCCACCAGCGGCCAAAAGAACGAGCAGTACTTC.

The rearrangement links TRBV3-1 (or the pseudogene TRBV3-2) to TRBJ2-5; D might be TRBD2 (7 bases). V was cut by 1 base and J by 2 bases, with 20 bases left in between. The V gene's germline CDR1 is LGHDT and CDR2 YNNKEL (reference sequence). CDR3 length: 18 residues. As DNA, the CDR3 is TGTGCCAGCAGCCAAGCCATTAGGGGGGGGGCCTCGCAAGAGACCCAGTACTTC. It specifies CASSQAIRGGASQETQYF.

This clone was found a few times. The gene calls are TRBV19 and TRBJ2-7; the match to TRBD2 covers 8 bases. V shed 5 bases and J 1 base; nucleotides not matched to a gene: 13. The CDR3 runs 17 residues. CDR1 LNHDA and CDR2 SQIVND come from the germline V gene (reference sequence). In DNA form, the CDR3 reads TGTGCCAGTAGTCCACTGGCCGGGGGGGCAGATTCCTACGAGCAGTACTTC. This encodes CASSPLAGGADSYEQYF.

The chain recombines TRBV6-1 with TRBJ2-2, with D unclear. Germline V gives CDR1 MNHNS, CDR2 SASEGT. V shed 4 bases and J shed 4 bases, with 16 bases lying between them. The CDR3 is 16 residues long. CDR3 coding DNA: TGTGCCAGCAGTGTCATCCGCGGTTTGGTCACCGGGGAGCTGTTTTTT. Its translation: CASSVIRGLVTGELFF.

The sample holds one count of this clone. The V call is TRBV30, the J call TRBJ2-1, with D possibly matching TRBD1 (6 bases). V dropped 0 bases and J dropped 6 bases, with 9 bases sitting between them. The CDR3 totals 13 residues. Germline-derived CDR1 and CDR2 are GTSNPN and SVGIG (reference sequence). The CDR3 bases are TGTGCCTGGAGTGTAGGACAGTTCAATGAGCAGTTCTTC. It encodes CAWSVGQFNEQFF.

The rearrangement joins TRBV10-1 to TRBJ2-7; D is possibly TRBD2 (8 bases). The CDR3 is 16 amino acids. The ends were cut back, 3 bases at V and 5 bases at J, with 20 bases in the middle. Germline V gene lookup returns CDR1 WNHNN and CDR2 SYGVQD (reference sequence). The CDR3 spells CASSDPKSGGGHEQYF. CDR3 DNA sequence: TGCGCCAGCAGTGACCCTAAGTCGGGAGGGGGCCACGAGCAGTACTTC.

The chain recombines TRBV2 with TRBJ1-5; 9 nucleotides match TRBD1. With V trimmed by 5 bases and J by 4 bases, 6 bases remained unmatched. Per germline, CDR1 SNHLY and CDR2 FYNNEI. This CDR3 comprises 15 residues. The CDR3 coding sequence is TGTGCCAGCAGTCCGGGACAGGGCCCGAATCAGCCCCAGCATTTT. Protein: CASSPGQGPNQPQHF.